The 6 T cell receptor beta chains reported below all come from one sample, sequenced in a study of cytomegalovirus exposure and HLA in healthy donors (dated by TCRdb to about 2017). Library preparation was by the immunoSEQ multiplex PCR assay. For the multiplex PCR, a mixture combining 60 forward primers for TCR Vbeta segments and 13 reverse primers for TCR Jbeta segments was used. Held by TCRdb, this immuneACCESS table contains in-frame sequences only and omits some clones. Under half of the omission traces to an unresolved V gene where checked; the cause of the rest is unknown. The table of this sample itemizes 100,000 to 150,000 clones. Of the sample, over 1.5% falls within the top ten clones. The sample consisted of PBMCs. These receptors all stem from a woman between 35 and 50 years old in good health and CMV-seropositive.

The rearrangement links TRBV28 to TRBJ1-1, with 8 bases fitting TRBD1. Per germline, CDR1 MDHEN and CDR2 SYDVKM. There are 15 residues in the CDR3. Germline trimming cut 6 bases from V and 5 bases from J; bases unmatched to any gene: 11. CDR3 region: CASRPHSGGGTEAFF. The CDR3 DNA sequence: TGTGCCAGCAGACCCCACTCAGGGGGCGGGACTGAAGCTTTCTTT.

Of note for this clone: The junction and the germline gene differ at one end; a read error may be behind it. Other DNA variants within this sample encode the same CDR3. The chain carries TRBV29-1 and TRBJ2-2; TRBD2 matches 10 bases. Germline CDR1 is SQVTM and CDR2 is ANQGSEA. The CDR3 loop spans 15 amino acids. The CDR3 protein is CSVEAEREGRGELFF. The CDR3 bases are TGTAGCGTTGAAGCTGAGCGGGAGGGCCGAGGGGAGCTGTTTTTT.

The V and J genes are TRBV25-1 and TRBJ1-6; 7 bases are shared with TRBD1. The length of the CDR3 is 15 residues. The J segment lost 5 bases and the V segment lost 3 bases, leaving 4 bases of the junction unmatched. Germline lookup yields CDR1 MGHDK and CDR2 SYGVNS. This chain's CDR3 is CASSEHTGDNSPLHF. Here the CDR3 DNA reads TGTGCCAGCAGTGAGCATACAGGGGATAATTCACCCCTCCACTTT.

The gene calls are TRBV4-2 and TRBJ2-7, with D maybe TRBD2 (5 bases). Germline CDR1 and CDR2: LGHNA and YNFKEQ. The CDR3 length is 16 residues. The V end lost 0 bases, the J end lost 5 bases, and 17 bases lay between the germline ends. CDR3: CASSQEWRPSGDEQYF. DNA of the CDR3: TGTGCCAGCAGCCAAGAGTGGAGGCCGTCCGGGGACGAGCAGTACTTC.

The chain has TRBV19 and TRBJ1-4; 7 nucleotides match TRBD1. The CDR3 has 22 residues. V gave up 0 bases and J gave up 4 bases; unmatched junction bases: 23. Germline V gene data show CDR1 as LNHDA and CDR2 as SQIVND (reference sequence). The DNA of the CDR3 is TGTGCCAGTAGTATAGACCAACCCGGACAGGAGGCTATTCCATGGGGTAATGAAAAACTGTTTTTT. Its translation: CASSIDQPGQEAIPWGNEKLFF.

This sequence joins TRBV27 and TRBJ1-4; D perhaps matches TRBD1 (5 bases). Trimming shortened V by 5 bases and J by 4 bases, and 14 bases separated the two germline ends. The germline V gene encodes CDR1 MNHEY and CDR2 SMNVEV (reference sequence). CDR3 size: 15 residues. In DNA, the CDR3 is TGTGCCAGCAGTCCCTGGGGCAGTATTAATGAAAAACTGTTTTTT. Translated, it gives CASSPWGSINEKLFF.